Here is one T cell receptor beta chain with its context. The data were taken from a study of cytomegalovirus exposure and HLA in healthy donors. The primer mix had 60 Vbeta and 13 Jbeta primers. Libraries were prepared by immunoSEQ multiplex PCR; TCRdb keeps only in-frame clonotypes and omits some of them. The sample carries some 200,000 clones, 75% to 85% recorded once. Germline V gene sequence: CDR1 SGHRS, CDR2 YFSETQ. This CDR3 has 15 amino acids. The V and J ends lost 1 base and 2 bases respectively, with 12 bases between them. The receptor was derived from a woman aged 45-59 years in good health and CMV-seropositive. The rearrangement joins TRBV5-1 to TRBJ2-5; D gene ambiguous. What was sequenced was PBMCs. CDR3: CASSLSRLQQETQYF. CDR3 DNA sequence: TGCGCCAGCAGCTTGAGCAGGCTTCAACAAGAGACCCAGTACTTC.